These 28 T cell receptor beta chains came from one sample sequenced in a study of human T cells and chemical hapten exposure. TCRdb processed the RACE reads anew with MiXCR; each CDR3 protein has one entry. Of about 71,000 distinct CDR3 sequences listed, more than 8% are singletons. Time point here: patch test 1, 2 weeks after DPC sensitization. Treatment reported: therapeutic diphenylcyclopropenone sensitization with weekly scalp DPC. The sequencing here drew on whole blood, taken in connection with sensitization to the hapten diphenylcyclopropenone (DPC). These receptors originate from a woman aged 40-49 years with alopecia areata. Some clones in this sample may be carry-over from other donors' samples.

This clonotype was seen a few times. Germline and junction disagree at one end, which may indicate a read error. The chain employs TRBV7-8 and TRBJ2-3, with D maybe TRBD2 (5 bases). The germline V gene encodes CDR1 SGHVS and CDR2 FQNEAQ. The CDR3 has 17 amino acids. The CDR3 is CASTLSVPLARTDPQYF. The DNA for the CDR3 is TGTGCCAGCACCCTATCCGTTCCCCTAGCCCGCACAGATCCGCAGTATTTT. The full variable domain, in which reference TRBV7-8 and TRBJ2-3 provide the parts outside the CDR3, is GAGVSQSPRYKVAKRGQDVALRCDPISGHVSLFWYQQALGQGPEFLTYFQNEAQLDKSGLPSDRFFAERPEGSVSTLKIQRTQQEDSAVYLCASTLSVPLARTDPQYFGPGTRLTVL.

CDR3 in DNA: TGTGCCAGCAGTTGGTCCACAGTAGCCAAAAACATTCAGTACTTC. Its protein is CASSWSTVAKNIQYF. V usage is TRBV6-2 or TRBV6-3 and J usage is TRBJ2-4; D is undetermined. Trimming left V 4 bases short and J 0 bases short, with 10 bases between. CDR1 and CDR2 (germline): MNHEY, SVGEGT. The CDR3 is made up of 15 amino acids.

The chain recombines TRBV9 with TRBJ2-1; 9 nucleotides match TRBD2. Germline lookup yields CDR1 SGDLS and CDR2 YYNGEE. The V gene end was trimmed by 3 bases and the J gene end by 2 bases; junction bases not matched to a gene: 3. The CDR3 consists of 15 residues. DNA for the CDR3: TGTGCCAGCAGCGCTAGCGGGGTCCCCTACAATGAGCAGTTCTTC. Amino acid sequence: CASSASGVPYNEQFF. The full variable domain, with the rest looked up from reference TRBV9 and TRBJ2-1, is DSGVTQTPKHLITATGQRVTLRCSPRSGDLSVYWYQQSLDQGLQFLIQYYNGEERAKGNILERFSAQQFPDLHSELNLSSLELGDSALYFCASSASGVPYNEQFFGPGTRLTVL.

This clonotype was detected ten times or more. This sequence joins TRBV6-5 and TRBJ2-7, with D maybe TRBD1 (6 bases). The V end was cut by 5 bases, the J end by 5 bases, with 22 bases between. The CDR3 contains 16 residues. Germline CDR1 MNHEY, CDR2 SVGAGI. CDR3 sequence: CASSPGPLGQPHEQYF. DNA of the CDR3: TGTGCCAGCAGTCCGGGCCCCCTCGGACAGCCGCACGAGCAGTACTTC.

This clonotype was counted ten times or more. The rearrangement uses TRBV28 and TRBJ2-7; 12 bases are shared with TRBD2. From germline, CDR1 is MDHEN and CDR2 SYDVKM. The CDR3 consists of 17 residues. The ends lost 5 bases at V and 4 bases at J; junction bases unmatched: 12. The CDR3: CASSLPLAGGQIYEQYF. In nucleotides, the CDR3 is TGTGCCAGCAGTCTACCCCTAGCGGGGGGGCAAATTTACGAGCAGTACTTC.

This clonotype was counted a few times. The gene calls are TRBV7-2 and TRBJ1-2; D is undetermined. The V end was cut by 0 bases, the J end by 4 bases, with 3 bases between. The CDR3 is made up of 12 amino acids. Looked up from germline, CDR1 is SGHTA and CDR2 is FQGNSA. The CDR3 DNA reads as TGTGCCAGCAGCTTAGCCGGCTATGGCTACACCTTC. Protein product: CASSLAGYGYTF.

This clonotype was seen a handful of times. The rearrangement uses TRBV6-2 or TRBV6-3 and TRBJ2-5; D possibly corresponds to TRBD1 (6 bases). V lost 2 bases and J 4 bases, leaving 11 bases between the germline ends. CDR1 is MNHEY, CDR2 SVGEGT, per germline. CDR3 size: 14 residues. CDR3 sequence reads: CASSYGQGRETQYF. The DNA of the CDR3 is TGTGCCAGCAGTTACGGGCAGGGGAGAGAGACCCAGTACTTC.

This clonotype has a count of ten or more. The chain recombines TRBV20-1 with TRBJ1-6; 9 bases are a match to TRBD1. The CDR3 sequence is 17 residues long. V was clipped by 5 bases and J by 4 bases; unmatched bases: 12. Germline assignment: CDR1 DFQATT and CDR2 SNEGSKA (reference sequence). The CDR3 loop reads CSASDRGRGAYNSPLHF. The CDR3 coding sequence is TGCAGTGCTTCCGACAGGGGGAGAGGGGCTTATAATTCACCCCTCCACTTT.

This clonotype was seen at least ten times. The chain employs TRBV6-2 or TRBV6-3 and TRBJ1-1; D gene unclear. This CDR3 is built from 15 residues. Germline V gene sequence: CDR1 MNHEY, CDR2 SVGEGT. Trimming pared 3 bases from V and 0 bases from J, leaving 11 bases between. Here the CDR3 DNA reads TGTGCCAGCAGTTATAAGGTGGGCATGAACACTGAAGCTTTCTTT. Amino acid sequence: CASSYKVGMNTEAFF.

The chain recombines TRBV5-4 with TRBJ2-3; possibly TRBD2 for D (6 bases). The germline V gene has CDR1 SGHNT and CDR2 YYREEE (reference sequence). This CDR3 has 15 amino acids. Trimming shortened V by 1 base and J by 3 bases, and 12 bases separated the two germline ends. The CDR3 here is CASSLQAGRTDTQYF. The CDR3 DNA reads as TGTGCCAGCAGCTTGCAGGCGGGGCGGACAGATACGCAGTATTTT.

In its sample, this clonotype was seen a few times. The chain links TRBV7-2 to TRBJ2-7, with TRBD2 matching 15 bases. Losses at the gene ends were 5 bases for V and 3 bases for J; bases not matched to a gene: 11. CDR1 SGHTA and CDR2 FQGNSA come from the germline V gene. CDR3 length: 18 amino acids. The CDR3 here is CASSPRTSGGAQIYEQYF. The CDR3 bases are TGTGCCAGCAGCCCTCGGACTAGCGGGGGGGCGCAAATCTACGAGCAGTACTTC.

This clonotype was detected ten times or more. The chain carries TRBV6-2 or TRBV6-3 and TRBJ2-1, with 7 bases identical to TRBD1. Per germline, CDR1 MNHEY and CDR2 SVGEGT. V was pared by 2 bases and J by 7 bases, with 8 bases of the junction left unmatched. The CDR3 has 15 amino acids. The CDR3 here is CASSYPGTVLNEQFF. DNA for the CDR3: TGTGCCAGCAGTTACCCGGGGACAGTCCTAAATGAGCAGTTCTTC.

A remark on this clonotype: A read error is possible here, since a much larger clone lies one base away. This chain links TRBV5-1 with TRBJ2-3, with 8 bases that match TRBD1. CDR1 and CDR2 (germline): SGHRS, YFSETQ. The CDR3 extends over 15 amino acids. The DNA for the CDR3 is TGCGCCGGCAGCCAAGCCGGACAGGGCGCAGATACGCAGTATTTT. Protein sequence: CAGSQAGQGADTQYF. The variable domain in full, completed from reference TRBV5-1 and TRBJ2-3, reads KAGVTQTPRYLIKTRGQQVTLSCSPISGHRSVSWYQQTPGQGLQFLFEYFSETQRNKGNFPGRFSGRQFSNSRSEMNVSTLELGDSALYLCAGSQAGQGADTQYFGPGTRLTVL.

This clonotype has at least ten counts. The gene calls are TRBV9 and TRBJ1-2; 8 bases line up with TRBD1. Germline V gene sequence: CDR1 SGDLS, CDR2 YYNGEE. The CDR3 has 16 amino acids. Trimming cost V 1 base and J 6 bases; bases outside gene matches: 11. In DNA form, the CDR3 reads TGTGCCAGCAGCGTACAGGGGGCGGAGGCTATTAATGGCTACACCTTC. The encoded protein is CASSVQGAEAINGYTF.

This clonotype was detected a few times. Here the CDR3 DNA reads TGTGCCAGCAGGGGACAGAACTCCTATGGCTACACCTTC. It codes for CASRGQNSYGYTF. V and J are TRBV28 and TRBJ1-2; TRBD1 aligns across 7 bases. Germline CDR1 reads MDHEN; CDR2 reads SYDVKM. Trimming cost V 6 bases and J 4 bases; bases outside gene matches: 5. There are 13 residues in the CDR3.

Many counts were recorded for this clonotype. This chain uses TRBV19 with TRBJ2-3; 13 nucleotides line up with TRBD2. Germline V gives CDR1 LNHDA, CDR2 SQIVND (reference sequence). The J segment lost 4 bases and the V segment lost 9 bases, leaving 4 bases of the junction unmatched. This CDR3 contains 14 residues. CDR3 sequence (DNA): TGTGCCAGCCGGACTAGCGGGGGCCCAGATACGCAGTATTTT. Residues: CASRTSGGPDTQYF.

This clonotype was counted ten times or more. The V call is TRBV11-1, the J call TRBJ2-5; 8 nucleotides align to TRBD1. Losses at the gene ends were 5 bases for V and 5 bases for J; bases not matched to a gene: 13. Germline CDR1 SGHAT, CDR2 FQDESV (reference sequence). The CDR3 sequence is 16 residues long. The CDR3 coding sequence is TGTGCCAGCAGCCCACCGCAGGGGGCCGGCGAGGAGACCCAGTACTTC. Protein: CASSPPQGAGEETQYF.

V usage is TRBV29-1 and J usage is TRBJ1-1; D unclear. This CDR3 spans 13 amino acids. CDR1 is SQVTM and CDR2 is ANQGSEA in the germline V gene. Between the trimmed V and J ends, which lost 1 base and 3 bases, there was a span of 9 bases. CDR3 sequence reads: CSVEGDRDTEAFF. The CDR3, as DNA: TGCAGCGTTGAAGGTGATCGGGACACTGAAGCTTTCTTT.

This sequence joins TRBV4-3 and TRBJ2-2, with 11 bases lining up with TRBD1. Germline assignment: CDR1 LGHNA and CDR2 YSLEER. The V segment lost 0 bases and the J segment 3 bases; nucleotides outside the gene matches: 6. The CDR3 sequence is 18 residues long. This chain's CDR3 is CASSQDLGTGGDTGELFF. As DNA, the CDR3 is TGCGCCAGCAGCCAAGATCTGGGGACAGGGGGAGACACCGGGGAGCTGTTTTTT.

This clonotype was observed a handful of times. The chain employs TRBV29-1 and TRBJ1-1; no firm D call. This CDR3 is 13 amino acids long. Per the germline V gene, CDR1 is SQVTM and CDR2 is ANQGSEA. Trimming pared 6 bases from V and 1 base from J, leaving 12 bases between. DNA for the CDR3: TGCAGCGTCTCTTGGAGATCGAACACTGAAGCTTTCTTT. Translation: CSVSWRSNTEAFF.

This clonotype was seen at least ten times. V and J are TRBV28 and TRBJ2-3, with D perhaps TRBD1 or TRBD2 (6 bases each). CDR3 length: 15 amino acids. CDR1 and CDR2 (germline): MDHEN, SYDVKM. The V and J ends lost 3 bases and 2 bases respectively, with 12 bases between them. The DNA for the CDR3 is TGTGCCAGCAGTTTTCCGGCGGGACACACAGATACGCAGTATTTT. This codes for CASSFPAGHTDTQYF.

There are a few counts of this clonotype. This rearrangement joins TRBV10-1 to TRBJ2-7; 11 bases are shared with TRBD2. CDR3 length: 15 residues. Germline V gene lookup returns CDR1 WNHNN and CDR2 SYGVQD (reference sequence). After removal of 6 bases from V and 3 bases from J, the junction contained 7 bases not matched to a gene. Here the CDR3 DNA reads TGCGCCAGCAGCGATCCCGGGACTAGCGGCTACGAGCAGTACTTC. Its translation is CASSDPGTSGYEQYF.

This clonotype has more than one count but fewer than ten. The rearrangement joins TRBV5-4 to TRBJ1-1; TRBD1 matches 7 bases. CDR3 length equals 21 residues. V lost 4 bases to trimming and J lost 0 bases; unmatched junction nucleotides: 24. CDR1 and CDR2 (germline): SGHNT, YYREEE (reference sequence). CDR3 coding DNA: TGTGCCAGCAGCCCAAAGCCGGGACAGCGAGGATCCACTAGGGTGAACACTGAAGCTTTCTTT. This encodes CASSPKPGQRGSTRVNTEAFF.

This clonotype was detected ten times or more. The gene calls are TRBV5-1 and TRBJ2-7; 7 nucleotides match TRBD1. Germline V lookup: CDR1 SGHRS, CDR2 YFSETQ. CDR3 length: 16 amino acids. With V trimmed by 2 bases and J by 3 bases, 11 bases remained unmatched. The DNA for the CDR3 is TGCGCCAGCAGCTTTGGTGGGGACAGTTATAGCTACGAGCAGTACTTC. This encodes CASSFGGDSYSYEQYF.

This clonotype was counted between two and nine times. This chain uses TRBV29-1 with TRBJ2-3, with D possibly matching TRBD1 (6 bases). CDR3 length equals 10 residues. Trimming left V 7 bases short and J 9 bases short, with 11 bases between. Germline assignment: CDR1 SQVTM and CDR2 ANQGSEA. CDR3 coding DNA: TGCAGCGCTCGACAGGAGACGCAGTATTTT. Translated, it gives CSARQETQYF.

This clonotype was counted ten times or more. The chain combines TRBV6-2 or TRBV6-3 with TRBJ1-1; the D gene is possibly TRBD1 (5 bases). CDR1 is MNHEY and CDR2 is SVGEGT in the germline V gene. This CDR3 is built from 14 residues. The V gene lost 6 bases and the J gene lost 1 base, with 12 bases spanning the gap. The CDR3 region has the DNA TGTGCCAGCAGGAAAAACCAGGGGAACACTGAAGCTTTCTTT. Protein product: CASRKNQGNTEAFF.

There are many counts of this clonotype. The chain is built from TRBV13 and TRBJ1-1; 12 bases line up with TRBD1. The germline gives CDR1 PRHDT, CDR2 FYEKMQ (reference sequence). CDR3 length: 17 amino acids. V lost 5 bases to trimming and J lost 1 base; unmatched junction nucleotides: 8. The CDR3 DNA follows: TGTGCCAGCAGCCGGGCGGGACAGGGGGCAAAGAACACTGAAGCTTTCTTT. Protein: CASSRAGQGAKNTEAFF.

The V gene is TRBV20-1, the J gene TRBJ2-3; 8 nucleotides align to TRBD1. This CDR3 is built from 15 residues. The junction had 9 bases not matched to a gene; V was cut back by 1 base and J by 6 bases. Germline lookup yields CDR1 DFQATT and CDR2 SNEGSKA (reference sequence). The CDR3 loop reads CSARAPDRGRDTQYF. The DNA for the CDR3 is TGCAGTGCTAGAGCCCCTGACAGGGGAAGGGATACGCAGTATTTT.